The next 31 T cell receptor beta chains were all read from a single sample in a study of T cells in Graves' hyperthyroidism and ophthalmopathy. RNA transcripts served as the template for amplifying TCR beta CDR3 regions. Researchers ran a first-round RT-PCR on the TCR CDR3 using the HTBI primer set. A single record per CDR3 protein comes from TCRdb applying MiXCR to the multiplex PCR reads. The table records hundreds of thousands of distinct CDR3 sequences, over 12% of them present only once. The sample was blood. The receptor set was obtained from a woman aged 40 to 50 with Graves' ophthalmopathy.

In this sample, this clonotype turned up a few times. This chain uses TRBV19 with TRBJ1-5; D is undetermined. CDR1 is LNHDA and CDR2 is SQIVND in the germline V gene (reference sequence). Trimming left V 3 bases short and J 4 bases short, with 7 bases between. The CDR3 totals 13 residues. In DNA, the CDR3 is TGTGCCAGTAGTATTACACAGAATCAGCCCCAGCATTTT. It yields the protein CASSITQNQPQHF. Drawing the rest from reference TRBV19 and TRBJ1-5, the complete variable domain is DGGITQSPKYLFRKEGQNVTLSCEQNLNHDAMYWYRQDPGQGLRLIYYSQIVNDFQKGDIAEGYSVSREKKESFPLTVTSAQKNPTAFYLCASSITQNQPQHFGDGTRLSIL.

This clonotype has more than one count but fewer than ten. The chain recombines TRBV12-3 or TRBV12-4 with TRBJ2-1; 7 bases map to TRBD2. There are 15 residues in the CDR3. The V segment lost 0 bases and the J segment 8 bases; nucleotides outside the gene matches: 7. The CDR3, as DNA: TGTGCCAGCAGTTTAGCAGCGGGGTTCGGGCATGAGCAGTTCTTC. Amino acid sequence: CASSLAAGFGHEQFF.

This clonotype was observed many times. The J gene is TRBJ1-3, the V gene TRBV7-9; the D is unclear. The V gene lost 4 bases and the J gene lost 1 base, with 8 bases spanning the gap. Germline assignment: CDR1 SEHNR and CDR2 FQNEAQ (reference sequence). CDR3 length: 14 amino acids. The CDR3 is CASSYTVSGNTIYF. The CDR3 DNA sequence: TGTGCCAGCAGCTATACAGTATCTGGAAACACCATATATTTT. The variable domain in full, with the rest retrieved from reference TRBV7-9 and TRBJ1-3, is DTGVSQNPRHKITKRGQNVTFRCDPISEHNRLYWYRQTLGQGPEFLTYFQNEAQLEKSRLLSDRFSAERPKGSFSTLEIQRTEQGDSAMYLCASSYTVSGNTIYFGEGSWLTVV.

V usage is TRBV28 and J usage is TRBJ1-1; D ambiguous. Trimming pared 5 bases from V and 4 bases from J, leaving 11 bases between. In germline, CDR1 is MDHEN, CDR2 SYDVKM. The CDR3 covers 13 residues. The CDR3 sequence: CASSLPPGTEAFF. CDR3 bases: TGTGCCAGCAGTCTCCCCCCGGGCACTGAAGCTTTCTTT.

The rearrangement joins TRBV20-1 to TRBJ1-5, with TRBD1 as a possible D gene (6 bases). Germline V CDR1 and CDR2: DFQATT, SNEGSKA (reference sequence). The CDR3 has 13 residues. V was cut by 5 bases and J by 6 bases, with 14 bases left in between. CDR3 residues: CSALGGGLQPQHF. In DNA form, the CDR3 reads TGCAGTGCTCTCGGGGGGGGGCTTCAGCCCCAGCATTTT.

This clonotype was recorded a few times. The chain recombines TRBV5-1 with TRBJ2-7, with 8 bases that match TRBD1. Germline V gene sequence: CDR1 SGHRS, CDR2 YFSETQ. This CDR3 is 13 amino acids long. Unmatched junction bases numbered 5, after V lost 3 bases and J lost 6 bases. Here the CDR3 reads CASSWQGAGEQYF. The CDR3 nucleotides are TGCGCCAGCAGCTGGCAGGGGGCGGGCGAGCAGTACTTC. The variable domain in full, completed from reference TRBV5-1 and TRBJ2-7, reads KAGVTQTPRYLIKTRGQQVTLSCSPISGHRSVSWYQQTPGQGLQFLFEYFSETQRNKGNFPGRFSGRQFSNSRSEMNVSTLELGDSALYLCASSWQGAGEQYFGPGTRLTVT.

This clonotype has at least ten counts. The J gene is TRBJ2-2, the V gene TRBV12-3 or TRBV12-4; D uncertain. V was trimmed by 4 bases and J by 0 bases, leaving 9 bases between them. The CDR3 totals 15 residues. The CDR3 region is CASSWTVANTGELFF. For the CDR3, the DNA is TGTGCCAGCAGTTGGACCGTTGCGAACACCGGGGAGCTGTTTTTT.

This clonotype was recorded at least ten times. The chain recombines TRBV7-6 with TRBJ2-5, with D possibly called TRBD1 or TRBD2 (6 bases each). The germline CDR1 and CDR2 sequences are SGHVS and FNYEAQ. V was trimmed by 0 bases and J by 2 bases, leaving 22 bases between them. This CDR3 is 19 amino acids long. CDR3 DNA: TGTGCCAGCAGCTTAGCTTTGGCTAGCGCCCCGAGGGGGCAAGAGACCCAGTACTTC. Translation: CASSLALASAPRGQETQYF.

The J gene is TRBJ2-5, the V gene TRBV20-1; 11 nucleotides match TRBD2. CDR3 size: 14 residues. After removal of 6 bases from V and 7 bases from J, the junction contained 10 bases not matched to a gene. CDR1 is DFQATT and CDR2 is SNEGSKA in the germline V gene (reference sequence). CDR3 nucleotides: TGCAGTGCGTCTGGGACTAGCGGTCCGGGGACCCAGTACTTC. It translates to CSASGTSGPGTQYF.

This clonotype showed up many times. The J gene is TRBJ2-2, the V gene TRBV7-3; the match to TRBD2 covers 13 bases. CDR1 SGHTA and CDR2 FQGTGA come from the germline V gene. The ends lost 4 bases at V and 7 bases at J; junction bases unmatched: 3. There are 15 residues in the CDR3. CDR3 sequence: CASSSLAGGVGELFF. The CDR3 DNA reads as TGTGCCAGCAGCTCACTAGCGGGAGGGGTCGGGGAGCTGTTTTTT.

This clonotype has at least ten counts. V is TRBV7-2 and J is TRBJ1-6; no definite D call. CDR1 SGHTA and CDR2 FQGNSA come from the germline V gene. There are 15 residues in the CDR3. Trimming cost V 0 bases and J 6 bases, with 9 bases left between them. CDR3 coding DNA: TGTGCCAGCAGCTTAGCAGGGATTCCTAATTCACCCCTCCACTTT. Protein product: CASSLAGIPNSPLHF.

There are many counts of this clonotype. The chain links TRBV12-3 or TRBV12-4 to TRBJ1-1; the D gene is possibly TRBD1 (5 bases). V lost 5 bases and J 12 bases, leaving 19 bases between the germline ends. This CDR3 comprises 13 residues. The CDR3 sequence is CASSTGTQPTTFF. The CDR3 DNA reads TGTGCCAGCAGTACCGGGACTCAACCGACTACTTTCTTT.

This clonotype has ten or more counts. The CDR3 protein is CASSNRQGSNQPQHF. In DNA, the CDR3 is TGTGCCAGCAGTAATCGACAGGGCTCCAATCAGCCCCAGCATTTT. The chain uses TRBV6-2 or TRBV6-3 and TRBJ1-5, with 7 bases identical to TRBD1. Germline V lookup: CDR1 MNHEY, CDR2 SVGEGT. Germline trimming cut 5 bases from V and 3 bases from J; bases unmatched to any gene: 7. The CDR3 is made up of 15 amino acids.

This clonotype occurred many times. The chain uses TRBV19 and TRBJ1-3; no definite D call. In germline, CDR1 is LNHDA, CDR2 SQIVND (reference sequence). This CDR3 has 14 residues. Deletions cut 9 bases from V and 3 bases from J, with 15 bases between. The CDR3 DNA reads TGTGCCAGCACGGCGGAGAGTCGTGGAAACACCATATATTTT. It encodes CASTAESRGNTIYF.

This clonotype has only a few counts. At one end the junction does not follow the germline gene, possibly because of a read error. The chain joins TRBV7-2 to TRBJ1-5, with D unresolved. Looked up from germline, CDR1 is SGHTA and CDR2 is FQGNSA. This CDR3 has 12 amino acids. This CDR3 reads CAGSSDNQPQHF. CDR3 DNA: TGTGCCGGCAGCTCGGACAATCAGCCCCAGCATTTT.

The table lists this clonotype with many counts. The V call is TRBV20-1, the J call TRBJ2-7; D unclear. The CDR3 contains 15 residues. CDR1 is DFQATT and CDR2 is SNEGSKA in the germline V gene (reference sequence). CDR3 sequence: CSPLNPIGFGSEQYF. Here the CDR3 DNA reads TGCAGCCCCCTAAACCCCATAGGGTTCGGCTCCGAGCAGTACTTC.

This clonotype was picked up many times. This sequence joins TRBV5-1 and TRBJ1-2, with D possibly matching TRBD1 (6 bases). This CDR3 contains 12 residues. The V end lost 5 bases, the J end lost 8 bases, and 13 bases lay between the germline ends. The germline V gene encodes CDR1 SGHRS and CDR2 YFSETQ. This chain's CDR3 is CASRPGAGGYTF. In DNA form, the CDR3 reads TGCGCCAGCAGACCAGGGGCGGGGGGCTACACCTTC. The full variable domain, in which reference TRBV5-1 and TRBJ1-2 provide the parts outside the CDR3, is KAGVTQTPRYLIKTRGQQVTLSCSPISGHRSVSWYQQTPGQGLQFLFEYFSETQRNKGNFPGRFSGRQFSNSRSEMNVSTLELGDSALYLCASRPGAGGYTFGSGTRLTVV.

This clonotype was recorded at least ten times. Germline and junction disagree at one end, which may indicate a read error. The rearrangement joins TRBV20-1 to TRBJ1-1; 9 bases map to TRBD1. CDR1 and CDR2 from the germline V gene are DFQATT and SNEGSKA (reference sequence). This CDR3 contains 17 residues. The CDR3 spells CSARTMGQGLPGPQPIF. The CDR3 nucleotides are TGCAGTGCTAGAACGATGGGACAGGGCCTACCCGGGCCACAACCCATCTTT.

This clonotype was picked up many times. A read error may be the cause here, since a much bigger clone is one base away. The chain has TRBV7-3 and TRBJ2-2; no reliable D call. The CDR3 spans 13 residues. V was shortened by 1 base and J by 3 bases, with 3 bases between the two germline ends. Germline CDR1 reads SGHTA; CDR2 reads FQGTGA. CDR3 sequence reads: CASSLMDTGELFF. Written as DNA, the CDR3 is TGTGCCAGCAGCTTAATGGACACCGGGGAGCTGTTTTTT.

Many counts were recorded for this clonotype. This chain's CDR3 is CSASHQTGQGNQPQHF. The CDR3 DNA sequence: TGCAGTGCTAGCCACCAGACGGGACAGGGTAATCAGCCCCAGCATTTT. The V and J genes are TRBV20-1 and TRBJ1-5; 9 nucleotides align to TRBD1. The germline gives CDR1 DFQATT, CDR2 SNEGSKA (reference sequence). The CDR3 covers 16 residues. V gave up 3 bases and J gave up 4 bases; unmatched junction bases: 10.

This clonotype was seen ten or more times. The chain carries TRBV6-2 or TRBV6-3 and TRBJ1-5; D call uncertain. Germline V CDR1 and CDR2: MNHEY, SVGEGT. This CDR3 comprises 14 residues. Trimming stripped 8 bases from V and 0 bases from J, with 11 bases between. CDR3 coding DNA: TGTGCCAGCCGATCGGGATATAGCAATCAGCCCCAGCATTTT. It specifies CASRSGYSNQPQHF.

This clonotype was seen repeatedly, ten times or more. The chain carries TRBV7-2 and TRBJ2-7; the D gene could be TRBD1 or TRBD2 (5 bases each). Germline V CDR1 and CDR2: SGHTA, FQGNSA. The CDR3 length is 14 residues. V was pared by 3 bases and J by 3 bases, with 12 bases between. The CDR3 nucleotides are TGTGCCAGCAGCTTGGGGGTAGCTGACTACGAGCAGTACTTC. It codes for CASSLGVADYEQYF.

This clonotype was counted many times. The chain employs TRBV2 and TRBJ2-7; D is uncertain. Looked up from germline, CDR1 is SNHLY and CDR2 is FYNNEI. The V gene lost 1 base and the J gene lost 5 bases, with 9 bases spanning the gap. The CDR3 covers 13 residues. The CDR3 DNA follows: TGTGCCAGCAGTGAAGGGGGTAGGAACGAGCAGTACTTC. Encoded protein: CASSEGGRNEQYF.

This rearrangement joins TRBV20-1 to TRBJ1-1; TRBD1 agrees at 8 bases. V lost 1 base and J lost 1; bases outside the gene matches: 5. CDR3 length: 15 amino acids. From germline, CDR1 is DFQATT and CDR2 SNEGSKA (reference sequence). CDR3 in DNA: TGCAGTGCTAGAGCTTCGACAGGGGCGAACACTGAAGCTTTCTTT. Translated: CSARASTGANTEAFF.

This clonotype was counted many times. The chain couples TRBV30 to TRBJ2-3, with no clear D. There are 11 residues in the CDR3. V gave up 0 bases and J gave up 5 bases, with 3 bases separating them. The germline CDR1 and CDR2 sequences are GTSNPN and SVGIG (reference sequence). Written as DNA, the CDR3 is TGTGCCTGGAGTGTACAAGATACGCAGTATTTT. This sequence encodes CAWSVQDTQYF.

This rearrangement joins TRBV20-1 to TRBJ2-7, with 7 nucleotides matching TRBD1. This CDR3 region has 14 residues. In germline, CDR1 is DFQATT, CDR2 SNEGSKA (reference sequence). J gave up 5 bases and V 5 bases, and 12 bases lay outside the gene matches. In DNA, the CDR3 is TGCAGTGCTGAAGGGACAGAGGGTTTGGACGAGCAGTACTTC. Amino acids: CSAEGTEGLDEQYF.

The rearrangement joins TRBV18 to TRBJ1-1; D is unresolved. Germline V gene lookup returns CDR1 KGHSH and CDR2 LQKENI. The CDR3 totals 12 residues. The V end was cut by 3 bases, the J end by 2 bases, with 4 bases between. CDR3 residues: CASSPFNTEAFF. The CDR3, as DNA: TGTGCCAGCTCACCTTTCAACACTGAAGCTTTCTTT.

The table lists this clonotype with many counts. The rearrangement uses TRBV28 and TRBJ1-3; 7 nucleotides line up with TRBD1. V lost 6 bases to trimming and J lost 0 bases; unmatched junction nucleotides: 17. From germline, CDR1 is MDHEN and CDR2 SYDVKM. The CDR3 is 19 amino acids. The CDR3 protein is CASRLIRDSTSPSGNTIYF. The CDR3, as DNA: TGTGCCAGCAGACTGATCCGGGACAGCACTTCTCCCTCTGGAAACACCATATATTTT. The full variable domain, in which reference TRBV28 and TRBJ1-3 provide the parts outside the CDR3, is DVKVTQSSRYLVKRTGEKVFLECVQDMDHENMFWYRQDPGLGLRLIYFSYDVKMKEKGDIPEGYSVSREKKERFSLILESASTNQTSMYLCASRLIRDSTSPSGNTIYFGEGSWLTVV.

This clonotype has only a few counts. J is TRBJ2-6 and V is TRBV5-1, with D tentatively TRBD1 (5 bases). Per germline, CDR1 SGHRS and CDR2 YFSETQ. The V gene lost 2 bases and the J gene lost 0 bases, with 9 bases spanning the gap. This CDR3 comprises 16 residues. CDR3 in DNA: TGCGCCAGCAGCTTTACAGGTTCCTCTGGGGCCAACGTCCTGACTTTC. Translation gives CASSFTGSSGANVLTF.

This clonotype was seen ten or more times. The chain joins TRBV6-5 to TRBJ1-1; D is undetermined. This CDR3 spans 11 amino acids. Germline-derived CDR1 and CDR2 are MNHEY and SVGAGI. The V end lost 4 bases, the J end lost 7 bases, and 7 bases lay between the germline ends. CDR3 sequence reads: CASSSVGEAFF. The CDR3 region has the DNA TGTGCCAGCAGTTCCGTAGGTGAAGCTTTCTTT.

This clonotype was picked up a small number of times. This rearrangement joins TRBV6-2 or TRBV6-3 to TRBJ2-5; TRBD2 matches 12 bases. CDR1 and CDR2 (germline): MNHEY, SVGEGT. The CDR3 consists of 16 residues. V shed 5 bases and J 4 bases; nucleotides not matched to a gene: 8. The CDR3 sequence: CASSKSSGRAGETQYF. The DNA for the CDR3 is TGTGCCAGCAGTAAATCTAGCGGGAGGGCCGGAGAGACCCAGTACTTC.